This is a list of T cell receptor beta chains from one sample in a study of blood T cell repertoires in COVID-19. Assay used: immunoSEQ multiplex PCR; TCRdb lists only in-frame clones, some missing. The table includes under 250,000 clones, about 92% detected once. The sample taken for sequencing was peripheral blood. All receptors come from a man between 25 and 39 years old with acute or convalescent COVID-19. Both conserved end residues are trimmed from each CDR3. Each record gives: J gene, V gene, D gene, CDR3 protein. A D gene is named only where the DNA matches it firmly.

J gene: TRBJ1-6; V gene: TRBV19; D gene: NA; CDR3 protein: ATRRAGVGDNSPLH
J gene: TRBJ1-6; V gene: TRBV5-1; D gene: NA; CDR3 protein: ASSLQAGTPNSPLH
J gene: TRBJ2-7; V gene: TRBV28; D gene: TRBD2; CDR3 protein: ASSLGTSGSSYEQY
J gene: TRBJ2-3; V gene: TRBV5-1; D gene: NA; CDR3 protein: ASSLRGRTGTDTQY
J gene: TRBJ2-2; V gene: TRBV4-1; D gene: TRBD2; CDR3 protein: ASSPGLAAWGELF
J gene: TRBJ2-2; V gene: TRBV2; D gene: TRBD1; CDR3 protein: ASRSTGTGRAGELF
J gene: TRBJ2-3; V gene: TRBV6-6; D gene: TRBD2; CDR3 protein: ASRPTTSGGTDTQY
J gene: TRBJ2-5; V gene: TRBV7-3; D gene: NA; CDR3 protein: ASSKGLQETQY
J gene: TRBJ2-7; V gene: TRBV5-1; D gene: TRBD1; CDR3 protein: ASSFTGGSYEQY
J gene: TRBJ1-6; V gene: TRBV27; D gene: NA; CDR3 protein: ASSPVSSYNSPLH
J gene: TRBJ2-3; V gene: TRBV5-4; D gene: NA; CDR3 protein: ASSAREGVGVTQY
J gene: TRBJ1-1; V gene: TRBV5-1; D gene: NA; CDR3 protein: ASTPYLGSVNTEAF
J gene: TRBJ1-5; V gene: TRBV2; D gene: TRBD1; CDR3 protein: ASKWDRDQPQH
J gene: TRBJ1-1; V gene: TRBV5-8; D gene: TRBD1; CDR3 protein: ASRVTGHTEAF
J gene: TRBJ2-2; V gene: TRBV10-3; D gene: TRBD2; CDR3 protein: AISSGRAMAGELF
J gene: TRBJ1-1; V gene: TRBV21-1; D gene: NA; CDR3 protein: ASSPQRQGEAF
J gene: TRBJ2-3; V gene: TRBV5-5; D gene: NA; CDR3 protein: ASSLAPGRTDTQY
J gene: TRBJ2-3; V gene: TRBV7-9; D gene: TRBD2; CDR3 protein: ASSLGRGADSTDTQY
J gene: TRBJ2-1; V gene: TRBV10-3; D gene: NA; CDR3 protein: AISEVGSFNEQF
J gene: TRBJ1-1; V gene: TRBV19; D gene: TRBD1; CDR3 protein: ASSQRQGRNTEAF
J gene: TRBJ2-1; V gene: TRBV11-2; D gene: NA; CDR3 protein: ASSRSRWGGEQF
J gene: TRBJ2-1; V gene: TRBV7-2; D gene: NA; CDR3 protein: ASSLEVGVEQF
J gene: TRBJ2-1; V gene: TRBV30; D gene: NA; CDR3 protein: AWSRVTYNEQF
J gene: TRBJ2-3; V gene: TRBV4-1; D gene: TRBD2; CDR3 protein: ASSQAAGVNTQY
J gene: TRBJ2-7; V gene: TRBV4-1; D gene: TRBD2; CDR3 protein: ASSLSREGGFSYEQY
J gene: TRBJ2-5; V gene: TRBV7-9; D gene: TRBD2; CDR3 protein: ASGPRGGRQETQY
J gene: TRBJ1-2; V gene: TRBV4-2; D gene: TRBD1; CDR3 protein: ASSRTTGEFKHYGYT
J gene: TRBJ1-1; V gene: TRBV10-3; D gene: NA; CDR3 protein: AISGGREAF
J gene: TRBJ2-3; V gene: TRBV5-1; D gene: TRBD2; CDR3 protein: ASRSGTSGLTDTQY
J gene: TRBJ1-5; V gene: TRBV30; D gene: NA; CDR3 protein: AWRSGGSQPQH
J gene: TRBJ2-3; V gene: TRBV27; D gene: NA; CDR3 protein: ASSFGRDADTQY
J gene: TRBJ2-7; V gene: TRBV30; D gene: NA; CDR3 protein: AWSSRGYEQY
J gene: TRBJ2-7; V gene: TRBV10-3; D gene: NA; CDR3 protein: ATGLYSYEQY
J gene: TRBJ2-1; V gene: TRBV3-1/TRBV3-2; D gene: NA; CDR3 protein: ASSPRLTIEQF
J gene: TRBJ2-2; V gene: TRBV7-3; D gene: NA; CDR3 protein: ASSLGQSNTGELF
J gene: TRBJ1-3; V gene: TRBV7-9; D gene: NA; CDR3 protein: ASSLDRLWAGSGNTIY
J gene: TRBJ2-3; V gene: TRBV7-2; D gene: NA; CDR3 protein: ASSSGISDTQY
J gene: TRBJ2-7; V gene: TRBV20-1; D gene: NA; CDR3 protein: SASQYEQY
J gene: TRBJ2-3; V gene: TRBV7-7; D gene: TRBD1; CDR3 protein: ASSLAREQGGTQY
J gene: TRBJ2-1; V gene: TRBV19; D gene: TRBD1; CDR3 protein: ASTPSARQGGWYNEQF
J gene: TRBJ1-1; V gene: TRBV21-1; D gene: NA; CDR3 protein: ASTPHGAGGLTEAF
J gene: TRBJ1-1; V gene: TRBV30; D gene: NA; CDR3 protein: AWMSRGEAF
J gene: TRBJ2-5; V gene: TRBV5-1; D gene: TRBD1; CDR3 protein: ASSLSAGGQETQY
J gene: TRBJ2-6; V gene: TRBV30; D gene: NA; CDR3 protein: AWAVSGANVLT
J gene: TRBJ1-1; V gene: TRBV11-2; D gene: NA; CDR3 protein: ASSLEGARRAF
J gene: TRBJ2-3; V gene: TRBV7-3; D gene: NA; CDR3 protein: ASSLPGMPDTQY